This T cell receptor beta chain was documented in a study of OX40 agonist ivuxolimab in advanced cancers. CDR1 MNHEY and CDR2 SVGAGI come from the germline V gene. The CDR3 is made up of 14 amino acids. V was cut by 7 bases and J by 8 bases, with 20 bases left in between. The assay was immunoSEQ multiplex PCR, and TCRdb's table has in-frame clones only and misses some. In the table there are about 12,000 clones, approximately 80% of which are singletons. Sequencing was performed on CD4+ or CD8+ T cells sorted from blood, taken in a trial of the OX40 agonist ivuxolimab. The chain links TRBV6-5 to TRBJ1-2; D call uncertain. This receptor was obtained from an adult with an advanced solid tumor such as melanoma, head and neck, liver or kidney cancer. CDR3 region: CASIPGPLDRGYTF. The CDR3 DNA is TGTGCCAGCATTCCTGGACCTTTAGATAGGGGCTACACCTTC.